One and the same sample provided the 20 T cell receptor beta chains below, sequenced in a study of T cell responses to AZD1222 COVID-19 vaccine. The assay was immunoSEQ multiplex PCR, and TCRdb's table has in-frame clones only and misses some. The sample carries 90,000 to 120,000 clones, 75% to 95% recorded once. The specimen comprised peripheral blood, sampled 28 days after the second AZD1222 dose. These receptors originate from an adult who received the AZD1222 COVID-19 vaccine.

V usage is TRBV12-3 or TRBV12-4 and J usage is TRBJ1-2, with D hard to call. Trimming shortened V by 5 bases and J by 7 bases, and 8 bases separated the two germline ends. The CDR3 covers 11 residues. CDR3 residues: CASSGLTGYTF. CDR3 sequence (DNA): TGTGCCAGCAGTGGACTTACTGGCTACACCTTC.

V is TRBV24-1 and J is TRBJ2-7; possible D gene TRBD2, 6 bases. Germline V lookup: CDR1 KGHDR, CDR2 SFDVKD. The CDR3 is made up of 15 amino acids. V gave up 4 bases and J gave up 2 bases, with 14 bases separating them. For the CDR3, the DNA is TGTGCCACCAGTGACTTCGGGACTGGGGCCTACGAGCAGTACTTC. Translated: CATSDFGTGAYEQYF.

The rearrangement joins TRBV28 to TRBJ2-7; TRBD1 matches 7 bases. V lost 3 bases, J lost 6 bases, and 8 bases stayed unmatched. CDR3 size: 14 residues. Germline values: CDR1 MDHEN, CDR2 SYDVKM. The CDR3 sequence is CASSLTGPRGEQYF. In DNA, the CDR3 is TGTGCCAGCAGTTTGACAGGGCCCCGCGGCGAGCAGTACTTC. Drawing the rest from reference TRBV28 and TRBJ2-7, the complete variable domain is DVKVTQSSRYLVKRTGEKVFLECVQDMDHENMFWYRQDPGLGLRLIYFSYDVKMKEKGDIPEGYSVSREKKERFSLILESASTNQTSMYLCASSLTGPRGEQYFGPGTRLTVT.

This chain joins TRBV5-6 and TRBJ2-7; 7 bases agree with TRBD1. Germline V CDR1 and CDR2: SGHDT, YYEEEE. The V and J ends lost 3 bases and 3 bases, in that order; junction bases with no gene match: 6. The CDR3 is 14 residues long. The CDR3 sequence is CASSWGQTFYEQYF. The CDR3 DNA is TGTGCCAGCAGCTGGGGACAGACTTTCTACGAGCAGTACTTC.

This clone was found once. This chain links TRBV5-5 with TRBJ2-1; 9 nucleotides line up with TRBD2. The germline CDR1 and CDR2 sequences are SGHKS and YYEKEE (reference sequence). V shed 0 bases and J 1 base; nucleotides not matched to a gene: 5. This CDR3 comprises 17 residues. CDR3 amino acids: CASSLVVSGRSYNEQFF. The CDR3 nucleotides are TGTGCCAGCAGCTTGGTTGTTAGCGGGAGATCCTACAATGAGCAGTTCTTC.

V and J are TRBV10-2 and TRBJ1-4, with 8 bases matching TRBD1. Germline V lookup: CDR1 WSHSY, CDR2 SAAADI. The CDR3 is 15 amino acids. The V and J ends lost 2 bases and 5 bases, in that order; junction bases with no gene match: 4. The CDR3 DNA is TGCGCCAGCAGTGAGGACAGGGGATTGAATGAAAAACTGTTTTTT. Amino acids: CASSEDRGLNEKLFF.

On this clone itself: Because the CDR3's place on the DNA is in doubt, the DNA is left out and the CDR3 is given as listed by TCRdb. The V and J genes are TRBV21-1 and TRBJ2-1; the table gives TRBD1 as D, unverified against the DNA. TRBV21-1 is recorded as a pseudogene. Including both end residues, the CDR3 is 17 amino acids long. CDR3 residues: CASSKVGQGNVGDEQFF.

The rearrangement links TRBV5-1 to TRBJ1-4; 7 nucleotides agree with TRBD1. The CDR3 length is 12 residues. CDR1 is SGHRS, CDR2 YFSETQ, per germline. V lost 4 bases and J lost 12; bases outside the gene matches: 6. The CDR3: CASSRQGFELFF. In DNA, the CDR3 is TGCGCCAGCAGCCGACAGGGTTTTGAACTGTTTTTT.

This clone was seen a few times. The V gene is TRBV19, the J gene TRBJ1-1; D unclear. CDR1 and CDR2 from the germline V gene are LNHDA and SQIVND (reference sequence). V lost 7 bases and J 2 bases, leaving 11 bases between the germline ends. CDR3 length equals 13 residues. Written as DNA, the CDR3 is TGTGCCAGTACCCCGGGCGGCAACACTGAAGCTTTCTTT. This codes for CASTPGGNTEAFF. Looking up the rest from reference TRBV19 and TRBJ1-1 gives the full variable domain: DGGITQSPKYLFRKEGQNVTLSCEQNLNHDAMYWYRQDPGQGLRLIYYSQIVNDFQKGDIAEGYSVSREKKESFPLTVTSAQKNPTAFYLCASTPGGNTEAFFGQGTRLTVV.

This chain joins TRBV9 and TRBJ2-6, with D perhaps TRBD2 (5 bases). The CDR3 has 18 amino acids. V gave up 0 bases and J gave up 0 bases, with 13 bases separating them. The germline V gene has CDR1 SGDLS and CDR2 YYNGEE. The CDR3, as DNA: TGTGCCAGCAGCGTAGCTATGGACTCCCGCTCTGGGGCCAACGTCCTGACTTTC. Protein sequence: CASSVAMDSRSGANVLTF.

A remark on this clone: Germline is not matched at one junction end, which may reflect a read error. The chain has TRBV3-1 (or the pseudogene TRBV3-2) and TRBJ1-1, with TRBD1 matching 7 bases. Per germline, CDR1 LGHDT and CDR2 YNNKEL (reference sequence). The CDR3 totals 11 residues. CDR3 sequence: CASSQDHGTAF. The CDR3 nucleotides read TGTGCCAGCAGCCAAGATCACGGGACAGCGTTT.

The V call is TRBV5-1, the J call TRBJ2-3, with a possible D match to TRBD2 (6 bases). Between the trimmed V and J ends, which lost 4 bases and 1 base, there was a span of 10 bases. The CDR3 is 14 residues long. CDR1 is SGHRS and CDR2 is YFSETQ in the germline V gene. The DNA for the CDR3 is TGCGCCAGCAGCGGGACTCCTGGCACAGATACGCAGTATTTT. It specifies CASSGTPGTDTQYF.

The gene calls are TRBV11-2 and TRBJ1-1; D is undetermined. This CDR3 comprises 11 residues. In germline, CDR1 is SGHAT, CDR2 FQNNGV. Trimming stripped 5 bases from V and 4 bases from J, with 5 bases between. CDR3 residues: CASSPGTEAFF. Written as DNA, the CDR3 is TGTGCCAGCAGCCCCGGCACTGAAGCTTTCTTT. Drawing the rest from reference TRBV11-2 and TRBJ1-1, the complete variable domain is EAGVAQSPRYKIIEKRQSVAFWCNPISGHATLYWYQQILGQGPKLLIQFQNNGVVDDSQLPKDRFSAERLKGVDSTLKIQPAKLEDSAVYLCASSPGTEAFFGQGTRLTVV.

The rearrangement joins TRBV11-2 to TRBJ1-6; D call uncertain. Between the trimmed V and J ends, which lost 7 bases and 10 bases, there was a span of 20 bases. Germline CDR1 reads SGHAT; CDR2 reads FQNNGV. This CDR3 has 15 residues. The CDR3 DNA follows: TGTGCCAGCACCACTACGTCCTCCGCGTGGTCACCCCTCCACTTT. This gives the protein CASTTTSSAWSPLHF.

Here the CDR3 DNA reads TGTGCCAGCAGCTTAAGCCTCAATCAGCCCCAGCATTTT. It encodes CASSLSLNQPQHF. The chain combines TRBV11-2 with TRBJ1-5, with D unclear. CDR3 length equals 13 residues. The germline V and J ends were trimmed by 2 bases and 3 bases, with 5 bases remaining between them. CDR1 is SGHAT and CDR2 is FQNNGV in the germline V gene.

CDR3 DNA sequence: TGTGCCAGCAGTCCGGGGGTGCACACCGGGGAGCTGTTTTTT. Residues: CASSPGVHTGELFF. The chain is built from TRBV6-5 and TRBJ2-2; weak D call: TRBD2 (6 bases). This CDR3 is built from 14 residues. Germline lookup yields CDR1 MNHEY and CDR2 SVGAGI. Trimming left V 5 bases short and J 3 bases short, with 10 bases between.

The CDR3, as DNA: TGTGCCAGCAGCCCGGGACTAACCTACGAGCAGTACTTC. Translation: CASSPGLTYEQYF. The gene calls are TRBV11-2 and TRBJ2-7; TRBD2 aligns across 7 bases. Germline CDR1 and CDR2: SGHAT and FQNNGV. The V and J ends lost 5 bases and 2 bases, in that order; junction bases with no gene match: 3. There are 13 residues in the CDR3.

CDR3 region: CASRRGLTRPYNSPLHF. The CDR3 nucleotides are TGTGCAAGTCGCCGCGGACTCACCCGGCCCTATAATTCACCCCTCCACTTT. The V and J genes are TRBV12-2 and TRBJ1-6. TRBV12-2 is deemed a pseudogene. The CDR3 runs to 17 residues.

This chain links TRBV6-5 with TRBJ2-2; D not resolved. The germline V gene encodes CDR1 MNHEY and CDR2 SVGAGI. The CDR3 covers 15 residues. V was shortened by 6 bases and J by 5 bases, with 16 bases between the two germline ends. The CDR3, as DNA: TGTGCCAGCAGGGCCCCTCAGAGGCGGACCGGGGAGCTGTTTTTT. This sequence encodes CASRAPQRRTGELFF.

V and J are TRBV2 and TRBJ1-5, with 7 nucleotides matching TRBD1. The CDR3 loop spans 15 amino acids. V trimming: 6 bases; J trimming: 1 base; junction bases outside the gene matches: 6. CDR1 and CDR2 (germline): SNHLY, FYNNEI. The CDR3: CASSAQGSSNQPQHF. CDR3 bases: TGTGCCAGCAGCGCACAGGGGTCGAGCAATCAGCCCCAGCATTTT.